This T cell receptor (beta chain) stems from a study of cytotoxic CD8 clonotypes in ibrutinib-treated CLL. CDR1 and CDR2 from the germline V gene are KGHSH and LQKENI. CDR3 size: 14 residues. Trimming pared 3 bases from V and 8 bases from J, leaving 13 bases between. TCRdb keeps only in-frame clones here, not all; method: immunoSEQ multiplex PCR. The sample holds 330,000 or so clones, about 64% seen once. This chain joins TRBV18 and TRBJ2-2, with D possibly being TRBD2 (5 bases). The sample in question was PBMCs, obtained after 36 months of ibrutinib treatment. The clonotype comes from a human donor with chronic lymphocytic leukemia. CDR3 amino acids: CASSPLQGGGELFF. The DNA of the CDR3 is TGTGCCAGCTCACCGCTACAAGGCGGGGGGGAGCTGTTTTTT.